This entry features one TCR beta chain sequence. The antigen it binds to is not known. No much larger clone is present one base from it, and per-base qualities are unavailable. To isolate intraepithelial and lamina propria lymphocytes from graft specimens, dithiothreitol, EDTA incubations and collagenase D digestion were used. Bulk TCR-beta sequencing was performed on serial intestinal graft biopsy specimens collected as late as 600 days after transplant. This sample is drawn from a study of graft-versus-host responses after intestinal transplantation (dated by TCRdb to the early 2020s). Study-level background: The transplants that recipients received were multivisceral, liver-intestinal, or isolated intestinal. Every recipient was given anti-thymocyte globulin induction, then maintenance tacrolimus and steroids for around three years. Graft-versus-host and host-versus-graft alloreactive T cell clones were tracked in the graft, circulation and bone marrow after intestinal transplantation using bulk TCR-beta CDR3 sequencing. Donor T cell macrochimerism was defined as a peak of at least 4% donor T cells among recipient peripheral blood mononuclear cells. The cohort enrolled about two dozen intestinal transplant recipients, one of whom was a retransplant, and a few patients without pretransplant specimens were excluded. To identify alloreactive clones, pre-transplant mixed lymphocyte reaction products were sequenced and then compared with unstimulated pre-transplant donor and recipient T cells. Rather than going through the commercial service, samples from a few later patients were sequenced in-house on an Illumina MiSeq and processed with MiXCR.

Overall study outcomes, separate from this receptor: GvH clones turned up in recipient bone marrow, with some appearing earlier in ileal mucosa or blood, a pattern consistent with an intestinal mucosal origin. Early after transplant, declines in HvG clones were associated with peak levels of circulating GvH clones. In the allografts of patients with donor T cell macrochimerism, GvH to HvG T cell clonal ratios were high. The relatively low number and heterogeneity of intestinal transplant patients limited the conclusions.

Libraries were constructed by the immunoSEQ multiplex PCR assay. Adaptive Biotechnologies carried out high-throughput TCR-beta CDR3 sequencing of genomic DNA for most patients. The paper's data handling went like this. Adaptive's ImmunoSEQ software supplied the TCR sequencing data for 18 patients, while MiXCR and VDJtools were used to process a few other patients. Because the origin of CDR3 nucleotide sequences shared between donor and recipient could not be assigned, those sequences were removed. To count as alloreactive, a clone needed at least 2-fold expansion over unstimulated cells and a minimum CFSE-low frequency of 0.002% (template counts) or 0.001% (read counts). A clone was considered mappable if detected in the sequenced pre-transplant spleen, lymph node, or MLR CFSE-low populations of the donor or recipient. The cumulative frequency of alloreactive clones was calculated as a percentage of all sequences, weighted by copy number. TCRdb holds this immuneACCESS table with in-frame rearrangements only. Some clones are missing; in checked studies, unresolved V genes explain under half, and the rest has no known cause. V and J calls and clone size are those listed in that table; D and trimming were worked out from the DNA. Present in this sample are under 9,500 clones, under 80% of which were seen just once. Approximately 33% of the sample comes from the top ten.

V is clipped by 5 bases and J by 5 bases, and the sequence between their germline boundaries is 16 bases long. The CDR1 and CDR2 encoded by the germline V gene are MDHEN and SYDVKM. The CDR3 covers 15 residues, taking in both the cysteine and the phenylalanine. Just the 45-base CDR3 DNA is kept, in frame starting at base 1. The input for sequencing was ileum tissue, taken 494 days after intestinal transplant. The source of this sequence is a human patient who received an intestinal transplant, so some T cells may come from the graft donor. In this chain, TRBV28 is recombined with TRBJ2-1; a weak D assignment points to TRBD2 (6 bases agree). This receptor has the CDR3 CASSRLAGWNNEQFF. Here is the DNA: TGTGCCAGCAGTAGATTGGCGGGATGGAACAATGAGCAGTTCTTC.